A selection of T cell receptor beta chains follows, all from one sample in a study of long-term antiretroviral therapy in people with HIV. Here immunoSEQ multiplex PCR was the method, and the copy in TCRdb shows in-frame clones only, minus some. This sample has roughly 25,000 clones, with roughly four fifths found just once. The input for sequencing was unsorted PBMCs, taken 0.7 years before starting antiretroviral therapy. These receptors were obtained from a man aged 25 to 40 with HIV. Both conserved end residues are part of each CDR3. Fields, in order: V gene, J gene, CDR3 protein.

TRBV19	TRBJ1-5	CASSPGGRGDQPQHF
TRBV6-5	TRBJ2-1	CASSYSLTYNEQFF
TRBV6-5	TRBJ2-7	CATKGVSYEQYF
TRBV9	TRBJ1-1	CASSPTGETEAFF
TRBV7-2	TRBJ2-1	CASSPHPGLAGGNEQFF
TRBV29-1	TRBJ1-1	CSVAGTGGLGTEAFF
TRBV7-2	TRBJ2-1	CASSLALTGSSYNEQFF
TRBV25-1	TRBJ2-6	CASSAYSSGANVLTF
TRBV6-5	TRBJ2-7	CASSYSAPSGLYEQYF
TRBV10-3	TRBJ1-1	CAISEEVGGGRATEAFF
TRBV6-1	TRBJ1-6	CASIGGTNSPLHF
TRBV27	TRBJ2-7	CASSLPDRQYEQYF
TRBV2	TRBJ1-5	CASSWTGGRQPQHF